This TCR beta chain was obtained from a study of blood T cell repertoires in COVID-19. As for the study in general: Both acute and convalescent COVID-19 samples were obtained from the United States, Italy and Spain. In each case, the material was cDNA or gDNA derived from T cells, B-cell-depleted T cells, or PBMCs.

In the original workflow: Cell counts per sample came from amplifying reference gene primers. Assay: immunoSEQ multiplex PCR; the TCRdb copy retains only in-frame clones and omits some. The V and J calls and clone size are taken from that table; D and trimming were inferred from the DNA. The table has some 120,000 clones, 65% to 85% seen once. The TCR comes from a man between 65 and 85 years old with acute or convalescent COVID-19. What was sequenced was peripheral blood.

This chain's CDR3 is CASGDSYNEKLFF. The CDR3 bases are TGCGCCAGCGGCGACAGCTATAATGAAAAACTGTTTTTT. The genes are TRBV5-1 and TRBJ1-4; possibly TRBD1 for D (5 bases). Trimming stripped 7 bases from V and 4 bases from J, with 11 bases between. The CDR3 spans 13 residues. Germline-derived CDR1 and CDR2 are SGHRS and YFSETQ.